The rows below give T cell receptor beta chains drawn from one sample of a study of shared clonotypes between healthy human individuals. The assay was immunoSEQ multiplex PCR, and TCRdb's table has in-frame clones only and misses some. The table lists some 2 million clones, approximately 94% of them singletons. The sequencing input was naive CD8+ T cells sorted from blood. The receptors stem from a man in his late teens or twenties in good health. The CDR3 runs from the conserved cysteine through the conserved F or W. The D gene is left open where the match is weak. Clone size is not always given. Where it is, it says once, few, many or a class for expanded clones.

-	-	TRBV4-1	TRBJ1-4	CASSQDPGVWNEKLFF	TGCGCCAGCAGCCAAGATCCCGGGGTGTGGAATGAAAAACTGTTTTTT
-	-	TRBV7-9	TRBJ2-1	CASREPLGDEQFF	TGTGCCAGCAGAGAACCCCTCGGGGATGAGCAGTTCTTC
-	-	TRBV2	TRBJ2-7	CASKGTPYEQYF	TGTGCCAGCAAAGGCACCCCGTACGAGCAGTACTTC
-	-	TRBV5-5	TRBJ2-5	CASRRRGTQYF	TGTGCCAGCAGGAGACGTGGGACCCAGTACTTC
TRBD1	-	TRBV5-1	TRBJ1-1	CASSEEQGRNTEAFF	TGCGCCAGCAGCGAAGAACAGGGGCGGAACACTGAAGCTTTCTTT
-	-	TRBV6-1	TRBJ2-7	CASSEALPWDNYEQYF	TGTGCCAGCAGTGAAGCGCTACCCTGGGACAACTACGAGCAGTACTTC
TRBD1	-	TRBV7-9	TRBJ2-7	CASSGGQGAPYEQYF	TGTGCCAGCAGCGGGGGACAGGGGGCGCCCTACGAGCAGTACTTC
-	-	TRBV30	TRBJ1-1	CAWSAGAGNTEAFF	TGTGCCTGGAGTGCCGGGGCCGGTAACACTGAAGCTTTCTTT
TRBD1	-	TRBV13	TRBJ2-1	CASSPRGQGFVEQFF	TGTGCCAGCAGCCCAAGAGGACAGGGTTTTGTTGAGCAGTTCTTC
-	-	TRBV6-5	TRBJ2-2	CASRGRGFTGELFF	TGTGCCAGCCGGGGCAGGGGTTTTACCGGGGAGCTGTTTTTT
-	-	TRBV7-6	TRBJ2-7	CASSLSGVEHSYEQYF	TGTGCCAGCAGCTTATCAGGGGTAGAACACTCCTACGAGCAGTACTTC
-	-	TRBV11-2	TRBJ1-1	CASSLRGRNTEAFF	TGTGCCAGCAGCTTACGGGGCAGGAACACTGAAGCTTTCTTT
TRBD2	-	TRBV7-9	TRBJ2-1	CASSLPDSGRYNEQFF	TGTGCCAGCAGCCTACCGGATTCCGGGAGGTACAATGAGCAGTTCTTC
-	-	TRBV28	TRBJ2-7	CASSLSPRGADEQYF	TGTGCCAGCAGTCTATCGCCCCGGGGAGCAGACGAGCAGTACTTC
TRBD1	once	TRBV29-1	TRBJ2-5	CSADIGDSRQETQYF	TGCAGCGCCGATATTGGGGACAGCCGGCAAGAGACCCAGTACTTC
-	-	TRBV29-1	TRBJ2-2	CSVEVGSWGTGELFF	TGCAGCGTTGAAGTCGGCTCATGGGGCACCGGGGAGCTGTTTTTT
TRBD2	once	TRBV13	TRBJ2-5	CASSLPLGGGETQYF	TGTGCCAGCAGCTTACCCCTTGGGGGAGGGGAGACCCAGTACTTC
TRBD2	-	TRBV29-1	TRBJ2-2	CSAQARDYESNQGELFF	TGCAGCGCCCAGGCCCGGGACTACGAATCCAACCAAGGGGAGCTGTTTTTT
-	-	TRBV28	TRBJ1-1	CASSLSREAGNTEAFF	TGTGCCAGCAGTTTATCTCGAGAGGCGGGGAACACTGAAGCTTTCTTT
-	-	TRBV7-9	TRBJ2-7	CASSLGGQSISYEQYF	TGTGCCAGCAGCTTAGGTGGACAGAGTATCTCCTACGAGCAGTACTTC
-	-	TRBV7-8	TRBJ1-4	CASSLGWTNEKLFF	TGTGCCAGCAGCTTAGGGTGGACTAATGAAAAACTGTTTTTT
-	-	TRBV7-2	TRBJ1-5	CASSFYGSNQPQHF	TGTGCCAGCAGCTTCTACGGTAGCAATCAGCCCCAGCATTTT
-	-	TRBV5-4	TRBJ2-7	CASSLAAWDSYEQYF	TGTGCCAGCAGCTTGGCCGCGTGGGACTCCTACGAGCAGTACTTC
TRBD2	-	TRBV4-2	TRBJ2-5	CASSQWTSGRETQYF	TGTGCCAGCAGCCAATGGACTAGCGGACGGGAGACCCAGTACTTC
-	-	TRBV7-9	TRBJ1-2	CASTAPSSLGYTF	TGTGCCAGCACCGCCCCCTCTTCCCTTGGCTACACCTTC
TRBD2	-	TRBV7-8	TRBJ2-7	CASSNGGGISEQYF	TGTGCCAGCAGCAATGGCGGGGGGATAAGCGAGCAGTACTTC
-	once	TRBV7-8	TRBJ2-7	CASGAVSYEQYF	TGTGCCAGCGGTGCGGTCTCCTACGAGCAGTACTTC
TRBD2	-	TRBV29-1	TRBJ2-1	CSALGLAGGPYYNEQFF	TGCAGCGCCCTTGGACTAGCGGGAGGACCTTACTACAATGAGCAGTTCTTC
TRBD1	-	TRBV5-1	TRBJ1-2	CASSLGPVIGTGDYGYTF	TGCGCCAGCAGCTTGGGGCCGGTGATCGGGACAGGAGACTATGGCTACACCTTC
TRBD1	-	TRBV28	TRBJ1-3	CASSLLGQDSGNTIYF	TGTGCCAGCAGTTTACTCGGACAGGACTCTGGAAACACCATATATTTT
-	-	TRBV27	TRBJ2-3	CAVRRADIPLRGTDTQYF	TGTGCCGTCCGACGAGCGGACATACCTCTTAGGGGCACAGATACGCAGTATTTT
-	-	TRBV6-1	TRBJ1-5	CASSARGGNQPQHF	TGTGCCAGCAGTGCAAGGGGCGGCAATCAGCCCCAGCATTTT
-	-	TRBV7-9	TRBJ1-1	CASSLEQGLNAEAFF	TGTGCCAGCAGCTTGGAGCAGGGACTAAACGCTGAAGCTTTCTTT
TRBD2	-	TRBV27	TRBJ2-7	CASSLLAGSGSYEQYF	TGTGCCAGCAGTTTATTAGCGGGAAGTGGCTCCTACGAGCAGTACTTC
-	-	TRBV29-1	TRBJ2-1	CSVETRDSYEQFF	TGCAGCGTTGAAACTAGGGATAGCTATGAGCAGTTCTTC
-	-	TRBV19	TRBJ1-2	CASSIASEGVKSGYTF	TGTGCCAGTAGTATAGCTTCGGAGGGAGTCAAGAGTGGCTACACCTTC
TRBD1	once	TRBV23-1	TRBJ1-5	CASSHLDRVGNQPQHF	TGCGCCAGCAGTCACCTTGACAGGGTAGGCAATCAGCCCCAGCATTTT
-	-	TRBV9	TRBJ2-7	CASSPGWDYEQYF	TGTGCCAGCAGCCCAGGGTGGGATTACGAGCAGTACTTC
-	-	TRBV5-4	TRBJ2-3	CASSTRAERVTDTQYF	TGTGCCAGCAGCACTAGAGCCGAGAGGGTCACAGATACGCAGTATTTT
TRBD2	-	TRBV7-8	TRBJ2-5	CASSWRLAGVQETQYF	TGTGCCAGCAGCTGGAGACTAGCGGGAGTCCAAGAGACCCAGTACTTC
TRBD1	-	TRBV9	TRBJ2-7	CASSFGPGTGAYEQYF	TGTGCCAGCAGCTTTGGACCCGGGACAGGGGCCTACGAGCAGTACTTC
-	-	TRBV11-3	TRBJ2-7	CASSLGVGGEQYF	TGTGCCAGCAGCTTAGGAGTTGGGGGCGAGCAGTACTTC
-	-	TRBV2	TRBJ2-1	CASSEVGGSSYNEQFF	TGTGCCAGCAGTGAAGTTGGCGGTAGCTCCTACAATGAGCAGTTCTTC
-	-	TRBV7-9	TRBJ2-2	CASSLVHAVDTGELFF	TGTGCCAGCAGCTTAGTTCATGCTGTAGACACCGGGGAGCTGTTTTTT
TRBD1	-	TRBV19	TRBJ2-7	CASSFAGTGSYEQYF	TGTGCCAGTAGTTTCGCCGGGACAGGCTCCTACGAGCAGTACTTC
-	-	TRBV7-9	TRBJ2-3	CASLGLKDTQYF	TGTGCCAGCCTGGGGTTGAAGGATACGCAGTATTTT
-	-	TRBV11-3	TRBJ1-5	CASSSREDQPQHF	TGTGCCAGCAGCTCCAGGGAAGATCAGCCCCAGCATTTT
TRBD1	-	TRBV9	TRBJ2-5	CASSAGTGLQETQYF	TGTGCCAGCAGCGCCGGGACAGGACTTCAAGAGACCCAGTACTTC
-	-	TRBV27	TRBJ2-7	CASSDIQGPQYF	TGTGCCAGCAGTGATATTCAGGGGCCCCAGTACTTC